This record concerns one T cell receptor beta chain sequence. Its matching antigen is unknown. The data stem from a study of T-cell memory formation after mild COVID-19. CDR3 length: 13 residues. The germline V gene has CDR1 SGDLS and CDR2 YYNGEE. Deletions cut 3 bases from V and 4 bases from J, with 9 bases between. MiXCR, run by TCRdb on the 5' RACE reads, gives a single entry per CDR3 protein. The sample shows about 470,000 distinct CDR3 sequences, about 23% of them seen only once. General observations from the study: The study detected some responding clones in pre-infection memory, suggesting cross-reactive memory joined.

The chain links TRBV9 to TRBJ2-3, with D uncertain. The sequencing input was PBMCs or a T cell subset sorted from them (not recorded which). The sequence was collected from an adult woman who had mild COVID-19 (a few samples of this study predate the infection). Cell type and time point are not known. The CDR3 coding sequence is TGTGCCAGCAGCGCCACTCTGCCAGATACGCAGTATTTT. It is translated as CASSATLPDTQYF.